The 11 T cell receptor beta chains presented below share a single source sample, sequenced in a study of blood T cell repertoires in COVID-19 (dated by TCRdb to the early 2020s). Libraries came from the immunoSEQ multiplex PCR assay. TCRdb holds this immuneACCESS table with in-frame rearrangements only. Some clones are missing; in checked studies, unresolved V genes explain under half, and the rest has no known cause. The sample table contains around 200,000 clones; only one count was recorded for 85% of them. Of the sample, around 20% falls within the top ten clones. Sequencing was done on a sample of PBMCs or T cells enriched from blood (not recorded which). These receptors all come from a man aged 40-50 years who had recovered from COVID-19.

The chain joins TRBV15 to TRBJ1-1; D gene uncertain. CDR3 length: 15 residues. The ends were cut back, 3 bases at V and 0 bases at J, with 11 bases in the middle. CDR1 and CDR2 from the germline V gene are LNHNV and YYDKDF (reference sequence). The DNA of the CDR3 is TGTGCCACCAGCAGTACACAGCACATGAACACTGAAGCTTTCTTT. Translating gives CATSSTQHMNTEAFF.

The V gene is TRBV15, the J gene TRBJ2-5; 7 bases map to TRBD1. Germline assignment: CDR1 LNHNV and CDR2 YYDKDF (reference sequence). The CDR3 covers 13 residues. Unmatched junction bases numbered 8, after V lost 9 bases and J lost 4 bases. The CDR3 bases are TGTGCCACAAGAACTCCAGGGGGAGAGACCCAGTACTTC. It specifies CATRTPGGETQYF.

V usage is TRBV18 and J usage is TRBJ2-7, with a weak D call TRBD1 (5 bases). The V end was cut by 3 bases, the J end by 0 bases, with 9 bases between. The CDR3 is made up of 14 amino acids. Germline lookup yields CDR1 KGHSH and CDR2 LQKENI. This CDR3 reads CASSPQGSSYEQYF. CDR3 in DNA: TGTGCCAGCTCACCGCAGGGCTCCTCCTACGAGCAGTACTTC.

J is TRBJ2-5 and V is TRBV15; D perhaps matches TRBD1 (5 bases). The germline CDR1 and CDR2 sequences are LNHNV and YYDKDF (reference sequence). The germline V and J ends were trimmed by 5 bases and 9 bases, with 16 bases remaining between them. The CDR3 length is 13 residues. The chain's CDR3 is CATSETVTRAQYF. The CDR3 DNA follows: TGTGCCACCAGCGAGACAGTTACAAGAGCCCAGTACTTC.

The genes are TRBV24-1 and TRBJ1-2; D is possibly TRBD1 (5 bases). The CDR3 sequence is 13 residues long. V lost 8 bases and J 4 bases, leaving 13 bases between the germline ends. The germline V gene has CDR1 KGHDR and CDR2 SFDVKD. CDR3 sequence: CATIVDISYGYTF. In DNA, the CDR3 is TGTGCCACCATCGTGGACATCAGCTATGGCTACACCTTC.

This chain links TRBV11-3 with TRBJ2-3; tentative D call: TRBD2 (5 bases). The V and J ends lost 2 bases and 4 bases respectively, with 10 bases between them. Germline-derived CDR1 and CDR2 are SGHNT and YENEEA. The CDR3 has 14 residues. The CDR3: CASSLRGSADTQYF. CDR3 in DNA: TGTGCCAGCAGCTTACGTGGGAGCGCAGATACGCAGTATTTT.

This clone appeared a few times. The V and J genes are TRBV6-4 and TRBJ2-3; the D is unclear. The CDR3 loop spans 13 amino acids. Germline V gives CDR1 MRHNA, CDR2 SNTAGT. V lost 0 bases, J lost 2 bases, and 3 bases lay in between. CDR3 residues: CASSDSATDTQYF. The CDR3, as DNA: TGTGCCAGCAGTGACTCGGCCACAGATACGCAGTATTTT.

This chain links TRBV18 with TRBJ2-2; D not certain. Germline V gene sequence: CDR1 KGHSH, CDR2 LQKENI. The ends were cut back, 0 bases at V and 1 base at J, with 9 bases in the middle. The CDR3 runs 16 residues. Written as DNA, the CDR3 is TGTGCCAGCTCACCACCTAGGCAGGAGAACACCGGGGAGCTGTTTTTT. Amino acid sequence: CASSPPRQENTGELFF.

The V and J genes are TRBV9 and TRBJ1-1; 11 positions agree with TRBD1. The J segment lost 4 bases and the V segment lost 3 bases, leaving 5 bases of the junction unmatched. CDR3 length: 15 residues. From germline, CDR1 is SGDLS and CDR2 YYNGEE. CDR3: CASSARDRGATEAFF. CDR3 in DNA: TGTGCCAGCAGCGCCAGGGACAGGGGGGCCACTGAAGCTTTCTTT.

This clone was found a few times. The chain links TRBV18 to TRBJ1-2; TRBD1 matches 9 bases. CDR3 size: 16 residues. CDR1 and CDR2 (germline): KGHSH, LQKENI. Trimming removed 3 bases from V and 3 bases from J; junction bases left unmatched: 8. The CDR3 sequence is CASSPTGTGNYYGYTF. For the CDR3, the DNA is TGTGCCAGCTCACCCACTGGGACAGGGAACTACTATGGCTACACCTTC.

The chain joins TRBV9 to TRBJ2-7; TRBD2 is a possible D gene (6 bases). Germline lookup yields CDR1 SGDLS and CDR2 YYNGEE. CDR3 size: 15 residues. V was cut by 0 bases and J by 2 bases, with 12 bases left in between. The CDR3 here is CASSVGGGETYEQYF. DNA for the CDR3: TGTGCCAGCAGCGTAGGGGGCGGGGAAACCTACGAGCAGTACTTC.